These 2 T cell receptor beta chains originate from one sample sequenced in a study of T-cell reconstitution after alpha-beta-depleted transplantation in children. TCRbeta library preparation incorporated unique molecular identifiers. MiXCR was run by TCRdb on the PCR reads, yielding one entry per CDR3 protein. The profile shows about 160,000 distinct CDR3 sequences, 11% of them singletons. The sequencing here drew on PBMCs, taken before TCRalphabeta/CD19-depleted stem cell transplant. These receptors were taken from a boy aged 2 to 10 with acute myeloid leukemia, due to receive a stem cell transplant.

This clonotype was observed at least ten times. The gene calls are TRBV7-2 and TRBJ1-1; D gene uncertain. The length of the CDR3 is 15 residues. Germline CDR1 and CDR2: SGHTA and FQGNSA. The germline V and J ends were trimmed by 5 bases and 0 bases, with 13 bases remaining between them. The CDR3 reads CASSNLPQLNTEAFF. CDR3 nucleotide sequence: TGTGCCAGCAGCAACCTTCCGCAGTTGAACACTGAAGCTTTCTTT.

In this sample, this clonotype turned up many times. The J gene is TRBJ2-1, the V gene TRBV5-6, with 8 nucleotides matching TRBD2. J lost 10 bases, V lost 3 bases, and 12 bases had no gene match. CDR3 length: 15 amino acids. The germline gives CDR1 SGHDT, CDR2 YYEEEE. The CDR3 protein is CASSYGLAVPREQFF. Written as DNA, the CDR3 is TGTGCCAGCAGCTATGGACTAGCTGTTCCCCGGGAGCAGTTCTTC. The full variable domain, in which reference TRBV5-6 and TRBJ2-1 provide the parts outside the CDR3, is DAGVTQSPTHLIKTRGQQVTLRCSPKSGHDTVSWYQQALGQGPQFIFQYYEEEERQRGNFPDRFSGHQFPNYSSELNVNALLLGDSALYLCASSYGLAVPREQFFGPGTRLTVL.